This T cell receptor beta chain was obtained from a study of cytomegalovirus exposure and HLA in healthy donors. Study-level points and caveats: Follow-up analysis later connected one missense variant in DCLRE1C with trimming of TCR beta V- and J-genes.

60 Vbeta and 13 Jbeta primers were used in PCR. Produced via immunoSEQ multiplex PCR; TCRdb's table is partial and in-frame only. The table records about 89,000 clones, under 80% of them present only once. This clone was observed a few times. Its antigen is still unknown. Sequencing was performed on PBMCs. The sequence was obtained from a male donor in good health and CMV-seronegative.

CDR3 residues: CASSWGAGGLHF. The CDR3 bases are TGTGCCAGCAGCTGGGGCGCCGGAGGGCTCCACTTT. This chain uses TRBV7-2 with TRBJ1-6, with D perhaps TRBD1 (5 bases). The CDR3 has 12 residues. The V gene lost 4 bases and the J gene lost 16 bases, with 14 bases spanning the gap. CDR1 is SGHTA, CDR2 FQGNSA, per germline. Variable domain in full (rest from reference TRBV7-2 and TRBJ1-6): GAGVSQSPSNKVTEKGKDVELRCDPISGHTALYWYRQSLGQGLEFLIYFQGNSAPDKSGLPSDRFSAERTGGSVSTLTIQRTQQEDSAVYLCASSWGAGGLHFGNGTRLTVT.